What follows describes a single T cell receptor (beta chain). Its specificity is not known. The CDR3 loop spans 15 amino acids. Germline V gene data show CDR1 as SGHAT and CDR2 as FQDESV (reference sequence). J lost 4 bases, V lost 5 bases, and 7 bases had no gene match. With 60 Vbeta and 13 Jbeta primers, the PCR was carried out. Source study methods: Later, roughly 80 million unique TCR beta chains were counted in an analysis, and around 11 million of them were shared. The protocol was immunoSEQ multiplex PCR, while the TCRdb copy is restricted to in-frame clones and leaves out a portion. Clonal size and the V and J genes are those of that table, whereas D and trimming came from the DNA. The sample includes approximately 170,000 clones, around 83% seen only once; the top ten take 4.1%. The data originate from a study of cytomegalovirus exposure and HLA in healthy donors. Regarding the study as a whole: V- and J-gene trimming in TCR beta was tied to a missense DCLRE1C variant by an analysis performed later.

The sequence derives from a man aged 50 to 59 in good health and CMV-seropositive. The V gene is TRBV11-1, the J gene TRBJ2-3; 9 bases fit TRBD2. Sequencing was performed on PBMCs. The CDR3 DNA sequence: TGTGCCAGCAGCCACAGCGGGGGGTTGCCAGATACGCAGTATTTT. It specifies CASSHSGGLPDTQYF.